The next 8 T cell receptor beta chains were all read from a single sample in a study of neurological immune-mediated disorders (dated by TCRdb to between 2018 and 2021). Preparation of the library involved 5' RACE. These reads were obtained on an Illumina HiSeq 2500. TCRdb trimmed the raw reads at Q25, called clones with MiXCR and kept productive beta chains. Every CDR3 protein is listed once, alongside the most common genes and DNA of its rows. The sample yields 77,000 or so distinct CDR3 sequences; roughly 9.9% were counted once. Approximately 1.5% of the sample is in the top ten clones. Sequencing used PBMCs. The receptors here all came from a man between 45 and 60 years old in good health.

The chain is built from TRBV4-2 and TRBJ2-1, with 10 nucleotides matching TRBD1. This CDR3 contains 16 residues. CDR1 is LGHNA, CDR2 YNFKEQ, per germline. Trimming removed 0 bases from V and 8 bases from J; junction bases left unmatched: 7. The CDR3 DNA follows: TGTGCCAGCAGCCAAGAAGGGGACAGGGGAGGGCATGAGCAGTTCTTC. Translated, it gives CASSQEGDRGGHEQFF.

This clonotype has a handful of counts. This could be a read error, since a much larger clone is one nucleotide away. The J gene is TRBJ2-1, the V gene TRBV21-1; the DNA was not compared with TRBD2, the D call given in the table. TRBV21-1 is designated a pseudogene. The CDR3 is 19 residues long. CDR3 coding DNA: TGTGCCAGCAGCAAAGTGGGGGGGGCTAGCGGGCTACAGGAGCATGACCAGTTCTTC. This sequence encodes CASSKVGGASGLQEHDQFF.

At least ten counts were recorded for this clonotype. CDR3: CASSQPGLNTEAFF. The CDR3 region has the DNA TGTGCCAGCAGCCAACCCGGATTGAACACTGAAGCTTTCTTT. The V call is TRBV7-2, the J call TRBJ1-1, with D unresolved. The CDR3 sequence is 14 residues long. With 5 bases removed from V and 0 bases from J, the gap between germline ends came to 10 bases. The germline V gene has CDR1 SGHTA and CDR2 FQGNSA.

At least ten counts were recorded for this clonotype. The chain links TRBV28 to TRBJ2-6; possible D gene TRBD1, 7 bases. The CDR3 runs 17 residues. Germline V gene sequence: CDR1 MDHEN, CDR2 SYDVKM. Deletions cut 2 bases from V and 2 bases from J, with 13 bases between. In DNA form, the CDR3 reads TGTGCCAGCAGTTTACCGACAGGGACTCCTGGGGCCAACGTCCTGACTTTC. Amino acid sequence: CASSLPTGTPGANVLTF. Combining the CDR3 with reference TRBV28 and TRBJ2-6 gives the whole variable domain DVKVTQSSRYLVKRTGEKVFLECVQDMDHENMFWYRQDPGLGLRLIYFSYDVKMKEKGDIPEGYSVSREKKERFSLILESASTNQTSMYLCASSLPTGTPGANVLTFGAGSRLTVL.

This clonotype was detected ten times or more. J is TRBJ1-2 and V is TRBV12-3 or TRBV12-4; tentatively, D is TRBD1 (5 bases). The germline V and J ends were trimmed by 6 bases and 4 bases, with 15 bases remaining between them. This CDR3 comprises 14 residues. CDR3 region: CASRTAGRSYGYTF. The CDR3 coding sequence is TGTGCCAGCAGGACGGCGGGGCGCAGCTATGGCTACACCTTC.

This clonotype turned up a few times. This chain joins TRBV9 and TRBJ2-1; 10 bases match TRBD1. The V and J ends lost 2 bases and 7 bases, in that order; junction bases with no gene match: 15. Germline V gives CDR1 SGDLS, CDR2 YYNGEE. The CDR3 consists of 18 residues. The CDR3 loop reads CASSVGSTGTGEVNEQFF. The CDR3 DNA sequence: TGTGCCAGCAGCGTGGGCTCCACAGGGACAGGGGAGGTAAATGAGCAGTTCTTC.

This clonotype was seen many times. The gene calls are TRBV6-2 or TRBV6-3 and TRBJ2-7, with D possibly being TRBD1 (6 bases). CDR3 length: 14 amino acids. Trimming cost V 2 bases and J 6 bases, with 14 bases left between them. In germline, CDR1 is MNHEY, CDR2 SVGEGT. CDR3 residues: CASSYVVQGSEQYF. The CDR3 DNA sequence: TGTGCCAGCAGTTACGTAGTACAGGGAAGCGAGCAGTACTTC.

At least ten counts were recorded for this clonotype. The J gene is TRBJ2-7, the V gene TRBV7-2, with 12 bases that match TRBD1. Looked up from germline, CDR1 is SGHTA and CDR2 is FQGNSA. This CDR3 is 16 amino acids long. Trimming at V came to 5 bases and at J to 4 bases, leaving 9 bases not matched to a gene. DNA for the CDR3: TGTGCCAGCAGCCCCCTAGGGACAGGGGGCAGGTACGAGCAGTACTTC. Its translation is CASSPLGTGGRYEQYF.